The sample holds many counts of the clone carrying this TCR beta chain. The researchers produced TCR beta cDNA from 450 to 600 ng total RNA with a constant-region primer. Three rounds of nested multiplex PCR with slightly modified ARM-PCR produced TCR beta libraries. With TRBV1-TRBV30 forward primers and a C-beta reverse primer, the first two PCR rounds were run for nine to eleven cycles each. TCRdb re-analysed the multiplex PCR reads in MiXCR, keeping a single row per CDR3 protein. Among about 50,000 distinct CDR3 sequences listed, around 77% were seen once. With V trimmed by 6 bases and J by 5 bases, 8 bases remained unmatched. The CDR3 runs to 14 residues. Germline CDR1 is SGDLS and CDR2 is YYNGEE. The data were obtained in a study of tumor-infiltrating lymphocytes in primary liver carcinoma. Turning to the study itself: All lesions had stage T1-T3 N0M0 and roughly 4.2 to 10 cm widths.

Co-extraction of RNA and DNA was performed on about 19-31 mg of unsorted bulk tissue. The V gene is TRBV9, the J gene TRBJ2-5, with 9 bases matching TRBD2. The TCR originated in a man in his forties or fifties with primary liver carcinoma and hepatitis B virus infection. Specimen: liver tumor tissue from sampling region 5. Specified subset: tumor region T5, tumor centre. The CDR3 protein is CASNSGRGQETQYF. The DNA for the CDR3 is TGTGCCAGCAATAGCGGGAGAGGACAGGAGACCCAGTACTTC.